Below, 32 T cell receptor beta chains from the same sample are listed, as sequenced in a study of cytomegalovirus exposure and HLA in healthy donors. Amplification used 60 Vbeta primers and 13 Jbeta primers. The assay was immunoSEQ multiplex PCR, and TCRdb's table has in-frame clones only and misses some. Of approximately 110,000 clones in the sample, 60% to 70% were seen once. Input material: PBMCs. The receptor set was obtained from a young man in good health and CMV-seropositive.

The rearrangement links TRBV7-9 to TRBJ1-5; no definite D call. Germline loops: CDR1 SEHNR, CDR2 FQNEAQ (reference sequence). V lost 5 bases and J 0 bases, leaving 11 bases between the germline ends. CDR3 length equals 15 residues. The CDR3 sequence is CASSRSGNSNQPQHF. The DNA for the CDR3 is TGTGCCAGCAGCCGATCGGGGAATAGCAATCAGCCCCAGCATTTT.

A few counts support this clone. CDR3 nucleotide sequence: TGTGCCTGGACTCCAGCGGGGGGCACCTACGAGCAGTACTTC. As protein: CAWTPAGGTYEQYF. The chain is built from TRBV30 and TRBJ2-7; 9 bases fit TRBD2. The trim removed 4 bases at V and 2 bases at J, leaving 6 bases unmatched. The CDR3 has 14 amino acids. Germline CDR1 GTSNPN, CDR2 SVGIG (reference sequence).

J is TRBJ2-3 and V is TRBV18, with D possibly being TRBD2 (6 bases). Trimming removed 3 bases at V and 4 bases at J, with 17 bases between. This CDR3 comprises 16 residues. Germline CDR1 is KGHSH and CDR2 is LQKENI. The CDR3 DNA follows: TGTGCCAGCTCACCCGTGGGAGCGGGTATGCCAGATACGCAGTATTTT. It is translated as CASSPVGAGMPDTQYF.

V usage is TRBV14 and J usage is TRBJ2-7, with D possibly TRBD2 on 5 matching bases. V lost 5 bases and J 2 bases, leaving 10 bases between the germline ends. The CDR3 extends over 13 amino acids. Per germline, CDR1 SGHDN and CDR2 FVKESK. The CDR3 DNA sequence: TGTGCCAGCAGCATATCGGGGACCTACGAGCAGTACTTC. As protein: CASSISGTYEQYF. The full variable domain, rest sourced from reference TRBV14 and TRBJ2-7, is EAGVTQFPSHSVIEKGQTVTLRCDPISGHDNLYWYRRVMGKEIKFLLHFVKESKQDESGMPNNRFLAERTGGTYSTLKVQPAELEDSGVYFCASSISGTYEQYFGPGTRLTVT.

The chain employs TRBV19 and TRBJ1-3, with D perhaps matching TRBD1 (6 bases). Deletions cut 4 bases from V and 2 bases from J, with 9 bases between. The CDR3 extends over 14 amino acids. Germline lookup yields CDR1 LNHDA and CDR2 SQIVND (reference sequence). The CDR3 sequence: CASSRAGAGNTIYF. CDR3 DNA sequence: TGTGCCAGTAGTAGGGCAGGGGCTGGAAACACCATATATTTT.

A remark on this clone: One junction end does not reproduce the germline sequence, and a read error may be involved. The chain employs TRBV6-1 and TRBJ2-5, with D unclear. The CDR3 spans 13 residues. CDR1 and CDR2 (germline): MNHNS, SASEGT. The CDR3, as DNA: TGTGCCAGCAGTGAACGGTTCCAAAAGACCCAGTACTTC. Its translation is CASSERFQKTQYF.

V usage is TRBV5-4 and J usage is TRBJ2-1; 10 nucleotides line up with TRBD2. V gave up 0 bases and J gave up 6 bases; unmatched junction bases: 3. There are 15 residues in the CDR3. Germline V lookup: CDR1 SGHNT, CDR2 YYREEE (reference sequence). The CDR3 here is CASSLGGLAFNEQFF. CDR3 sequence (DNA): TGTGCCAGCAGCTTGGGGGGACTAGCGTTCAATGAGCAGTTCTTC.

The chain recombines TRBV13 with TRBJ1-2, with TRBD1 as a possible D gene (6 bases). Deletions cut 5 bases from V and 6 bases from J, with 16 bases between. Germline values: CDR1 PRHDT, CDR2 FYEKMQ (reference sequence). The CDR3 runs to 14 residues. This chain's CDR3 is CASSAAGEQDGYTF. CDR3 DNA sequence: TGTGCCAGCAGCGCCGCAGGGGAACAGGATGGCTACACCTTC.

The gene calls are TRBV2 and TRBJ2-2, with TRBD2 identical over 8 bases. V shed 7 bases and J 0 bases; nucleotides not matched to a gene: 7. CDR1 SNHLY and CDR2 FYNNEI come from the germline V gene. This CDR3 has 16 residues. CDR3 in amino acids: CASKRSGGANTGELFF. In DNA form, the CDR3 reads TGTGCCAGCAAGCGCAGCGGGGGCGCGAACACCGGGGAGCTGTTTTTT. Filled out from reference TRBV2 and TRBJ2-2, the complete variable domain reads EPEVTQTPSHQVTQMGQEVILRCVPISNHLYFYWYRQILGQKVEFLVSFYNNEISEKSEIFDDQFSVERPDGSNFTLKIRSTKLEDSAMYFCASKRSGGANTGELFFGEGSRLTVL.

V is TRBV6-1 and J is TRBJ2-5; 9 nucleotides agree with TRBD1. In germline, CDR1 is MNHNS, CDR2 SASEGT. The CDR3 is 13 amino acids. With V trimmed by 6 bases and J by 4 bases, 3 bases remained unmatched. This CDR3 reads CASRRQGGETQYF. CDR3 DNA sequence: TGTGCCAGCAGGAGACAGGGGGGAGAGACCCAGTACTTC.

The chain joins TRBV7-9 to TRBJ2-5, with TRBD2 matching over 11 bases. Trimming removed 0 bases from V and 5 bases from J; junction bases left unmatched: 11. CDR1 is SEHNR, CDR2 FQNEAQ, per germline (reference sequence). This CDR3 comprises 18 residues. The CDR3 region is CASSLAGSGGAGFETQYF. CDR3 sequence (DNA): TGTGCCAGCAGCTTAGCCGGTAGCGGGGGGGCTGGTTTCGAGACCCAGTACTTC.

The chain has TRBV6-6 and TRBJ2-5; 10 nucleotides match TRBD1. The tail of the sequence fits TRBJ2-7 better, so the J call may be wrong. The CDR3 extends over 16 amino acids. Looked up from germline, CDR1 is MNHNY and CDR2 is SVGAGI (reference sequence). The CDR3: CASSLDRGPILYEQYF. In DNA, the CDR3 is TGTGCCAGCAGTCTAGACAGGGGGCCGATCCTCTACGAGCAGTACTTC.

V usage is TRBV7-6 and J usage is TRBJ2-7, with 12 positions matching TRBD2. CDR3 length: 18 amino acids. CDR1 and CDR2 (germline): SGHVS, FNYEAQ. V lost 2 bases and J lost 2; bases outside the gene matches: 10. The CDR3: CASSLMITSGGTAYEQYF. In DNA, the CDR3 is TGTGCCAGCAGCTTAATGATAACTAGCGGGGGGACCGCCTACGAGCAGTACTTC.

A few counts support this clone. The V call is TRBV5-6, the J call TRBJ1-6, with a tentative D call TRBD1 (5 bases). The CDR3 contains 14 residues. CDR1 and CDR2 (germline): SGHDT, YYEEEE. Trimming cost V 2 bases and J 10 bases, with 13 bases left between them. Here the CDR3 DNA reads TGTGCCAGCAGCTTAGTGGGGGGTCGCTCACCCCTCCACTTT. Amino acids: CASSLVGGRSPLHF.

The chain couples TRBV5-1 to TRBJ1-1; D is unresolved. Trimming left V 6 bases short and J 6 bases short, with 9 bases between. This CDR3 contains 11 residues. Germline CDR1 reads SGHRS; CDR2 reads YFSETQ. In DNA, the CDR3 is TGCGCCAGCAAAGCTCAATCTGAAGCTTTCTTT. Translating it yields CASKAQSEAFF.

This chain links TRBV4-1 with TRBJ1-1; weak D call: TRBD1 (5 bases). There are 11 residues in the CDR3. Trimming left V 6 bases short and J 5 bases short, with 7 bases between. Germline V lookup: CDR1 MGHRA, CDR2 YSYEKL. The CDR3 coding sequence is TGCGCCAGCAGGGGGCTGACTGAAGCTTTCTTT. Amino acid sequence: CASRGLTEAFF.

This clone has a handful of counts. The chain is built from TRBV2 and TRBJ1-1; TRBD1 agrees at 8 bases. With V trimmed by 5 bases and J by 1 base, 3 bases remained unmatched. The CDR3 has 14 residues. In germline, CDR1 is SNHLY, CDR2 FYNNEI. CDR3 DNA sequence: TGTGCCAGCAGTCCCGGGACAGGGAACACTGAAGCTTTCTTT. Amino acids: CASSPGTGNTEAFF.

V gene TRBV4-1 combines with J gene TRBJ1-5, with D tentatively TRBD1 (5 bases). The CDR3 loop spans 17 amino acids. Germline V lookup: CDR1 MGHRA, CDR2 YSYEKL. Trimming took 1 base from V and 2 from J, leaving 15 bases between them. The CDR3 here is CASSQGKGGEGNQPQHF. The DNA for the CDR3 is TGCGCCAGCAGCCAAGGTAAAGGAGGGGAAGGCAATCAGCCCCAGCATTTT.

The rearrangement uses TRBV11-2 and TRBJ1-2; unclear D gene. The ends were cut back, 5 bases at V and 2 bases at J, with 9 bases in the middle. This CDR3 is built from 13 residues. Germline V gene data show CDR1 as SGHAT and CDR2 as FQNNGV. Here the CDR3 reads CASSPLANYGYTF. Written as DNA, the CDR3 is TGTGCCAGCAGCCCACTCGCCAACTATGGCTACACCTTC. Together with reference TRBV11-2 and TRBJ1-2, the CDR3 gives the full variable domain: EAGVAQSPRYKIIEKRQSVAFWCNPISGHATLYWYQQILGQGPKLLIQFQNNGVVDDSQLPKDRFSAERLKGVDSTLKIQPAKLEDSAVYLCASSPLANYGYTFGSGTRLTVV.

The chain uses TRBV5-1 and TRBJ2-1; 7 positions match TRBD1. This CDR3 contains 14 residues. Germline CDR1 and CDR2: SGHRS and YFSETQ. V shed 6 bases, J shed 5 bases, and the junction held 8 bases outside the gene matches. The CDR3 region is CASTRAGTDNEQFF. Written as DNA, the CDR3 is TGCGCCAGCACCCGAGCCGGGACAGACAATGAGCAGTTCTTC.

This chain joins TRBV5-4 and TRBJ2-5, with TRBD2 matching 7 bases. This CDR3 region has 15 residues. Losses at the gene ends were 4 bases for V and 5 bases for J; bases not matched to a gene: 11. Germline V CDR1 and CDR2: SGHNT, YYREEE (reference sequence). CDR3 bases: TGTGCCAGCAGCCCTTCGGGAGGCCAGAGGGAGACCCAGTACTTC. Translation: CASSPSGGQRETQYF. Full variable domain (outside the CDR3, taken from reference TRBV5-4 and TRBJ2-5): ETGVTQSPTHLIKTRGQQVTLRCSSQSGHNTVSWYQQALGQGPQFIFQYYREEENGRGNFPPRFSGLQFPNYSSELNVNALELDDSALYLCASSPSGGQRETQYFGPGTRLLVL.

This clone was counted only a few times. The gene calls are TRBV4-1 and TRBJ1-5; no firm D call. Germline-derived CDR1 and CDR2 are MGHRA and YSYEKL. Deletions cut 0 bases from V and 8 bases from J, with 14 bases between. The CDR3 runs 15 residues. The CDR3 DNA is TGCGCCAGCAGCCAAGATGGACGGCCGGGAAAGCCCCAGCATTTT. Its translation is CASSQDGRPGKPQHF.

The rearrangement links TRBV5-1 to TRBJ2-1; tentatively, D is TRBD2 (5 bases). The CDR3 length is 14 residues. Germline lookup yields CDR1 SGHRS and CDR2 YFSETQ. V was cut by 0 bases and J by 6 bases, with 10 bases left in between. The CDR3 sequence: CASSLEASFNEQFF. CDR3 DNA sequence: TGCGCCAGCAGCTTGGAAGCTAGCTTCAATGAGCAGTTCTTC.

This chain connects TRBV29-1 to TRBJ1-2; tentatively, D is TRBD1 (5 bases). The CDR3 sequence is 13 residues long. From germline, CDR1 is SQVTM and CDR2 ANQGSEA. With 4 bases removed from V and 4 bases from J, the gap between germline ends came to 13 bases. The CDR3 nucleotides read TGCAGCGTTGTGATGGGGGGAAGCTATGGCTACACCTTC. It is translated as CSVVMGGSYGYTF.

There are a few counts of this clone. The V call is TRBV5-1, the J call TRBJ2-7, with 11 nucleotides matching TRBD2. CDR1 is SGHRS, CDR2 YFSETQ, per germline. Germline trimming cut 0 bases from V and 3 bases from J; bases unmatched to any gene: 5. CDR3 length equals 16 residues. The CDR3 is CASSLVPSGGIYEQYF. The DNA for the CDR3 is TGCGCCAGCAGCTTGGTCCCTAGCGGGGGGATCTACGAGCAGTACTTC.

The rearrangement joins TRBV11-3 to TRBJ2-7, with TRBD2 as a possible D gene (5 bases). This CDR3 has 15 residues. Between the trimmed V and J ends, which lost 3 bases and 2 bases, there was a span of 14 bases. CDR1 is SGHNT, CDR2 YENEEA, per germline. CDR3 in DNA: TGTGCCAGCAGCTTCGGGGAACAGACTGCCTACGAGCAGTACTTC. This codes for CASSFGEQTAYEQYF. The entire variable domain, with the rest obtained from reference TRBV11-3 and TRBJ2-7, is as follows: EAGVVQSPRYKIIEKKQPVAFWCNPISGHNTLYWYLQNLGQGPELLIRYENEEAVDDSQLPKDRFSAERLKGVDSTLKIQPAELGDSAVYLCASSFGEQTAYEQYFGPGTRLTVT.

The V call is TRBV7-9, the J call TRBJ1-6; perhaps TRBD1 as D (5 bases). Germline lookup yields CDR1 SEHNR and CDR2 FQNEAQ (reference sequence). CDR3 length: 15 residues. Trimming removed 5 bases at V and 6 bases at J, with 14 bases between. The CDR3 here is CASSPHQGINSPLHF. CDR3 nucleotides: TGTGCCAGCAGCCCCCATCAGGGCATTAATTCACCCCTCCACTTT.

About this clone itself: Mismatch with germline at one junction end may stem from a read error. This chain joins TRBV19 and TRBJ1-2; no clear D. This CDR3 has 13 residues. Germline V gives CDR1 LNHDA, CDR2 SQIVND (reference sequence). The DNA of the CDR3 is TGTGCCAGTAGGTTGAGTCATAACTGTGGCTACACCTTC. Residues: CASRLSHNCGYTF.

The rearrangement uses TRBV11-1 and TRBJ2-5; 12 positions agree with TRBD2. Unmatched junction bases numbered 7, after V lost 5 bases and J lost 3 bases. Germline V gives CDR1 SGHAT, CDR2 FQDESV (reference sequence). CDR3 length: 16 residues. The CDR3 is CASSNTPSGGEETQYF. Here the CDR3 DNA reads TGTGCCAGCAGCAACACACCTAGCGGGGGGGAAGAGACCCAGTACTTC.

This clone was found a few times. Distinct nucleotide sequences in the sample also encode this CDR3. This chain uses TRBV11-2 with TRBJ1-1; D remains unclear. V was pared by 1 base and J by 1 base, with 7 bases between. From germline, CDR1 is SGHAT and CDR2 FQNNGV. This CDR3 has 14 amino acids. CDR3 loop: CASSLVAGNTEAFF. Written as DNA, the CDR3 is TGTGCCAGCAGCTTAGTAGCGGGGAACACTGAAGCTTTCTTT.

This clone was detected a few times. The chain employs TRBV13 and TRBJ1-2; possible D gene TRBD1, 5 bases. The CDR3 runs 12 residues. Trimming took 4 bases from V and 7 from J, leaving 10 bases between them. Looked up from germline, CDR1 is PRHDT and CDR2 is FYEKMQ (reference sequence). The CDR3 spells CASSSGGGGYTF. The CDR3 DNA reads TGTGCCAGCAGCTCTGGGGGGGGTGGCTACACCTTC.

The chain joins TRBV7-3 to TRBJ2-2, with D perhaps TRBD2 (6 bases). The CDR3 spans 15 residues. Germline lookup yields CDR1 SGHTA and CDR2 FQGTGA. V lost 5 bases and J lost 6, with 16 bases in between. In DNA, the CDR3 is TGTGCCAGCAGCCTCTCCGGGACTTCGGCCGGGGAGCTGTTTTTT. This translates into CASSLSGTSAGELFF.